The 19 T cell receptor beta chains below were found in one sample sequenced in a study of OX40 agonist ivuxolimab in advanced cancers. Repertoires were generated with immunoSEQ multiplex PCR, while TCRdb's copy carries only in-frame clones and drops some. In the table there are 80,000 to 95,000 clones, about 86% of which are singletons. The specimen comprised CD4+ or CD8+ T cells sorted from blood, sampled in a trial of the OX40 agonist ivuxolimab. These receptors all come from an adult with an advanced solid tumor such as melanoma, head and neck, liver or kidney cancer.

This sequence joins TRBV4-1 and TRBJ2-3; 7 bases line up with TRBD1. The CDR3 is 16 residues long. Germline V lookup: CDR1 MGHRA, CDR2 YSYEKL. Trimming removed 4 bases from V and 1 base from J; junction bases left unmatched: 8. CDR3 in DNA: TGCGCCAGCAGCCTTGCGTCCGGGACAGGCACAGATACGCAGTATTTT. Translated, it gives CASSLASGTGTDTQYF.

In nucleotides, the CDR3 is TGCGCCAGCAGCCCAGGACTAGCGGGCTACGAGCAGTACTTC. Translation gives CASSPGLAGYEQYF. V usage is TRBV5-1 and J usage is TRBJ2-7, with 11 positions matching TRBD2. This CDR3 is 14 amino acids long. Trimming removed 4 bases from V and 3 bases from J; junction bases left unmatched: 3. CDR1 is SGHRS and CDR2 is YFSETQ in the germline V gene. The entire variable domain, with the rest obtained from reference TRBV5-1 and TRBJ2-7, is as follows: KAGVTQTPRYLIKTRGQQVTLSCSPISGHRSVSWYQQTPGQGLQFLFEYFSETQRNKGNFPGRFSGRQFSNSRSEMNVSTLELGDSALYLCASSPGLAGYEQYFGPGTRLTVT.

This rearrangement joins TRBV7-2 to TRBJ2-1, with TRBD2 matching 8 bases. This CDR3 comprises 14 residues. Losses at the gene ends were 8 bases for V and 7 bases for J; bases not matched to a gene: 10. CDR1 and CDR2 from the germline V gene are SGHTA and FQGNSA. CDR3 nucleotides: TGTGCCAGCGGTAGCGGGATCTTACGGAATGAGCAGTTCTTC. Translated: CASGSGILRNEQFF. Based on the CDR3 plus reference TRBV7-2 and TRBJ2-1, the full variable domain is GAGVSQSPSNKVTEKGKDVELRCDPISGHTALYWYRQSLGQGLEFLIYFQGNSAPDKSGLPSDRFSAERTGGSVSTLTIQRTQQEDSAVYLCASGSGILRNEQFFGPGTRLTVL.

The gene calls are TRBV7-2 and TRBJ2-7; the D call may be TRBD1 or TRBD2 (5 bases each). This CDR3 has 15 residues. V lost 1 base to trimming and J lost 6 bases, with 16 bases between them. Germline CDR1 SGHTA, CDR2 FQGNSA. CDR3 in amino acids: CASSLVWGSGREQYF. CDR3 sequence (DNA): TGTGCCAGCAGCTTAGTATGGGGGAGCGGCCGCGAGCAGTACTTC.

The chain is built from TRBV5-1 and TRBJ2-5; 7 bases are shared with TRBD1. The J segment lost 1 base and the V segment lost 0 bases, leaving 3 bases of the junction unmatched. Germline V lookup: CDR1 SGHRS, CDR2 YFSETQ. CDR3 length equals 15 residues. The CDR3 DNA follows: TGCGCCAGCAGCTTGGGGACAGGCCGCCAAGAGACCCAGTACTTC. It translates to CASSLGTGRQETQYF.

V usage is TRBV2 and J usage is TRBJ1-6; D not certain. V was clipped by 7 bases and J by 9 bases, with 16 bases between them. Germline loops: CDR1 SNHLY, CDR2 FYNNEI. The CDR3 runs 14 residues. This CDR3 reads CASTAVPRASPLHF. The CDR3 nucleotides are TGTGCCAGCACGGCTGTACCGAGGGCTTCACCCCTCCACTTT.

The V call is TRBV7-3, the J call TRBJ2-7; D is unclear. Per germline, CDR1 SGHTA and CDR2 FQGTGA. The ends were cut back, 8 bases at V and 5 bases at J, with 4 bases in the middle. The CDR3 runs 9 residues. This CDR3 is CASGHEQYF. The CDR3 DNA follows: TGTGCCAGCGGGCACGAGCAGTACTTC. Supplemented by reference TRBV7-3 and TRBJ2-7, the full variable domain reads GAGVSQTPSNKVTEKGKYVELRCDPISGHTALYWYRQSLGQGPEFLIYFQGTGAADDSGLPNDRFFAVRPEGSVSTLKIQRTERGDSAVYLCASGHEQYFGPGTRLTVT.

CDR3 protein: CASSPPPTGTYEQYF. Written as DNA, the CDR3 is TGTGCCAGCAGCCCGCCCCCGACAGGAACCTACGAGCAGTACTTC. The chain is built from TRBV28 and TRBJ2-7, with a possible D match to TRBD1 (6 bases). The CDR3 loop spans 15 amino acids. Trimming cost V 6 bases and J 2 bases, with 17 bases left between them. Germline CDR1 MDHEN, CDR2 SYDVKM.

The chain links TRBV28 to TRBJ1-4, with 7 bases identical to TRBD1. CDR3 length equals 18 residues. CDR1 is MDHEN and CDR2 is SYDVKM in the germline V gene. V shed 4 bases and J 5 bases; nucleotides not matched to a gene: 16. The CDR3 region has the DNA TGTGCCAGCAGTTACACTTCCACCTGGACAGGTTTAAATGAAAAACTGTTTTTT. Its protein product is CASSYTSTWTGLNEKLFF.

This chain connects TRBV7-9 to TRBJ1-2, with 7 bases identical to TRBD1. The V segment lost 5 bases and the J segment 2 bases; nucleotides outside the gene matches: 5. Looked up from germline, CDR1 is SEHNR and CDR2 is FQNEAQ (reference sequence). The CDR3 has 14 amino acids. CDR3 amino acids: CASSEQGMNYGYTF. The CDR3 coding sequence is TGTGCCAGCAGCGAACAGGGGATGAACTATGGCTACACCTTC.

The gene calls are TRBV5-5 and TRBJ2-6; D remains ambiguous. This CDR3 region has 13 residues. Germline V gene sequence: CDR1 SGHKS, CDR2 YYEKEE (reference sequence). Trimming removed 5 bases from V and 2 bases from J, with 5 bases in between. Here the CDR3 DNA reads TGTGCCAGCAGTTTAACTGGGGCCAACGTCCTGACTTTC. Its protein is CASSLTGANVLTF.

The V call is TRBV27, the J call TRBJ2-3; 9 bases are a match to TRBD2. CDR3 length: 14 amino acids. V lost 8 bases to trimming and J lost 6 bases; unmatched junction nucleotides: 9. Germline lookup yields CDR1 MNHEY and CDR2 SMNVEV (reference sequence). The CDR3: CASSSGLAQDTQYF. CDR3 in DNA: TGTGCCAGCTCTTCGGGACTAGCACAGGATACGCAGTATTTT.

The genes are TRBV11-2 and TRBJ2-5, with a weak D call TRBD2 (6 bases). Trimming removed 5 bases from V and 0 bases from J, with 16 bases in between. This CDR3 spans 16 amino acids. CDR1 is SGHAT, CDR2 FQNNGV, per germline. The CDR3: CASSPSPRGNQETQYF. The CDR3, as DNA: TGTGCCAGCAGCCCCTCCCCCCGGGGGAACCAAGAGACCCAGTACTTC.

V usage is TRBV18 and J usage is TRBJ2-3; D not resolved. V gave up 0 bases and J gave up 2 bases, with 3 bases separating them. The germline gives CDR1 KGHSH, CDR2 LQKENI. This CDR3 is built from 13 residues. CDR3 sequence (DNA): TGTGCCAGCTCACCACCCTCCACAGATACGCAGTATTTT. Translated: CASSPPSTDTQYF.

The chain has TRBV7-2 and TRBJ2-4; tentatively, D is TRBD1 (5 bases). V was shortened by 4 bases and J by 5 bases, with 9 bases between the two germline ends. This CDR3 is 13 amino acids long. The V gene's germline CDR1 is SGHTA and CDR2 FQGNSA. For the CDR3, the DNA is TGTGCCAGCAGCTCAGGGCCGGAAAACATTCAGTACTTC. Translation: CASSSGPENIQYF. Complete variable domain (other parts from reference TRBV7-2 and TRBJ2-4): GAGVSQSPSNKVTEKGKDVELRCDPISGHTALYWYRQSLGQGLEFLIYFQGNSAPDKSGLPSDRFSAERTGGSVSTLTIQRTQQEDSAVYLCASSSGPENIQYFGAGTRLSVL.

This chain joins TRBV4-1 and TRBJ1-4; TRBD1 might be the D (5 bases). CDR3 length: 13 residues. V gave up 4 bases and J gave up 8 bases, with 11 bases separating them. Germline CDR1 is MGHRA and CDR2 is YSYEKL. The CDR3 DNA reads TGCGCCAGCAGCCGGGGCCCGCGGGAAAAACTGTTTTTT. It yields the protein CASSRGPREKLFF.

The V and J genes are TRBV5-4 and TRBJ2-3, with TRBD1 matching 8 bases. CDR1 is SGHNT and CDR2 is YYREEE in the germline V gene (reference sequence). The CDR3 consists of 15 residues. The J segment lost 2 bases and the V segment lost 4 bases, leaving 6 bases of the junction unmatched. CDR3 nucleotide sequence: TGTGCCAGCAGCACCGGGACAGGACTCACAGATACGCAGTATTTT. Translation: CASSTGTGLTDTQYF. The full variable domain, completed using reference TRBV5-4 and TRBJ2-3, is ETGVTQSPTHLIKTRGQQVTLRCSSQSGHNTVSWYQQALGQGPQFIFQYYREEENGRGNFPPRFSGLQFPNYSSELNVNALELDDSALYLCASSTGTGLTDTQYFGPGTRLTVL.

This chain joins TRBV13 and TRBJ2-7, with D uncertain. Germline V gene data show CDR1 as PRHDT and CDR2 as FYEKMQ (reference sequence). Trimming removed 5 bases at V and 0 bases at J, with 11 bases between. The CDR3 has 14 residues. CDR3 sequence reads: CASSHNRLSYEQYF. CDR3 DNA sequence: TGTGCCAGCAGCCACAACAGACTCTCCTACGAGCAGTACTTC.

CDR3 in DNA: TGTGCCAGCAGTGAGCAGGGGAATTCACCCCTCCACTTT. Amino acids: CASSEQGNSPLHF. This chain joins TRBV6-1 and TRBJ1-6; D possibly corresponds to TRBD1 (6 bases). The CDR3 consists of 13 residues. V lost 3 bases, J lost 7 bases, and 7 bases lay in between. In germline, CDR1 is MNHNS, CDR2 SASEGT.